This T cell receptor beta chain stems from a study of blood T cell repertoires in COVID-19. The germline CDR1 and CDR2 sequences are MNHNY and SVGAGI (reference sequence). The V gene lost 6 bases and the J gene lost 4 bases, with 16 bases spanning the gap. The CDR3 is 14 amino acids. TCRdb's copy holds only in-frame clones and misses some; the assay was immunoSEQ multiplex PCR. The sample records about 200,000 clones, about 85% being singletons. This clone was seen once. The chain joins TRBV6-6 to TRBJ2-7; D is possibly TRBD1 (6 bases). This clonotype was obtained from an elderly woman with acute or convalescent COVID-19. Material: peripheral blood. DNA of the CDR3: TGTGCCAGCAGAAAGGGGGATTCGGGATACGAGCAGTACTTC. Protein sequence: CASRKGDSGYEQYF.